What follows are 18 T cell receptor beta chains derived from one specimen sequenced in a study of Graves' ophthalmopathy and Graves' hyperthyroidism. The TCR beta CDR3 regions underwent amplification from RNA transcripts. RT-PCR with HTBI primers came first, then second-round multiplex PCR. TCRdb reanalysed the multiplex PCR reads using MiXCR and keeps one entry per CDR3 protein. The sample holds 600,000 to 700,000 distinct CDR3 sequences, over 40% seen once. The sample was peripheral blood. The receptors were sampled from an adult man with Graves' ophthalmopathy.

This clonotype was observed once. It may be a read error: a sequence one base away is much more abundant. The V call is TRBV7-3, the J call TRBJ1-2; D possibly corresponds to TRBD1 (5 bases). The CDR3 loop spans 16 amino acids. The V gene's germline CDR1 is SGHTA and CDR2 FQGTGA. CDR3 coding DNA: TGTGCCAGCAGCAGCGGCGGGCAGGGAAGGAGCTATGGCTACAGCTTC. Its protein product is CASSSGGQGRSYGYSF.

This clonotype has only one observation. The rearrangement uses TRBV12-3 or TRBV12-4 and TRBJ1-2; 9 bases map to TRBD1. Germline trimming cut 6 bases from V and 4 bases from J; bases unmatched to any gene: 9. This CDR3 spans 15 amino acids. The CDR3 bases are TGTGCCAGCAGATCGGGACAGGGAATTGGCTATGGCTACACCTTC. Protein: CASRSGQGIGYGYTF.

The V gene is TRBV15, the J gene TRBJ2-3, with TRBD2 identical over 12 bases. CDR1 is LNHNV and CDR2 is YYDKDF in the germline V gene (reference sequence). V shed 6 bases, J shed 6 bases, and the junction held 1 base outside the gene matches. This CDR3 contains 13 residues. The CDR3 reads CATRTSGSDTQYF. In nucleotides, the CDR3 is TGTGCCACCAGGACTAGCGGGAGTGATACGCAGTATTTT.

This chain connects TRBV7-8 to TRBJ2-7; 10 bases match TRBD2. The J segment lost 1 base and the V segment lost 5 bases, leaving 8 bases of the junction unmatched. CDR1 is SGHVS, CDR2 FQNEAQ, per germline. The CDR3 consists of 16 residues. The CDR3 region is CASSLLGLAESYEQYF. CDR3 in DNA: TGTGCCAGCAGCCTCCTTGGACTAGCGGAATCCTACGAGCAGTACTTC.

The rearrangement joins TRBV19 to TRBJ2-7, with 9 nucleotides matching TRBD2. This CDR3 is 14 amino acids long. J was trimmed by 6 bases and V by 6 bases; bases with no gene match: 9. Germline V CDR1 and CDR2: LNHDA, SQIVND (reference sequence). CDR3 region: CASSRGLAFGEQYF. The CDR3 DNA sequence: TGTGCCAGTAGCCGGGGACTAGCATTCGGCGAGCAGTACTTC.

The CDR3 region is CASSNSGAGELFF. DNA of the CDR3: TGTGCCAGCAGCAACTCAGGGGCCGGGGAGCTGTTTTTT. The V call is TRBV2, the J call TRBJ2-2; tentatively, D is TRBD1 (6 bases). This CDR3 contains 13 residues. With 6 bases removed from V and 6 bases from J, the gap between germline ends came to 11 bases. Germline loops: CDR1 SNHLY, CDR2 FYNNEI.

The sample holds many counts of this clonotype. The V gene is TRBV2, the J gene TRBJ1-5; tentative D call: TRBD1 (6 bases). The germline V and J ends were trimmed by 4 bases and 2 bases, with 9 bases remaining between them. The germline V gene has CDR1 SNHLY and CDR2 FYNNEI. CDR3 length: 14 amino acids. The CDR3, as DNA: TGTGCCAGCAGTGTCCGGGGGCGCAATCAGCCCCAGCATTTT. It codes for CASSVRGRNQPQHF.

This chain links TRBV4-2 with TRBJ1-2; D gene uncertain. V lost 0 bases to trimming and J lost 4 bases, with 12 bases between them. The CDR3 runs to 15 residues. Germline values: CDR1 LGHNA, CDR2 YNFKEQ. The CDR3 sequence: CASSQDSLAGYGYTF. CDR3 DNA: TGTGCCAGCAGCCAAGATTCCCTGGCGGGCTATGGCTACACCTTC.

Regarding this clonotype: This may be a read error: a much more frequent sequence differs by one nucleotide. The V gene is TRBV24-1, the J gene TRBJ1-4; perhaps TRBD1 as D (5 bases). Looked up from germline, CDR1 is KGHDR and CDR2 is SFDVKD. The CDR3 contains 15 residues. CDR3 nucleotides: TGTGCCGCCAGTGATTTTGGGGGGACGTATGAAAAACTGTTTTTT. Encoded protein: CAASDFGGTYEKLFF.

This clonotype was counted at least ten times. The genes are TRBV11-2 and TRBJ1-3; D not certain. The CDR3 runs 14 residues. Deletions cut 7 bases from V and 4 bases from J, with 14 bases between. The germline V gene encodes CDR1 SGHAT and CDR2 FQNNGV. The CDR3 coding sequence is TGTGCCAGCAAGGGCGCACTCGGGGGAAACACCATATATTTT. It specifies CASKGALGGNTIYF.

The genes are TRBV7-4 and TRBJ1-3, with a possible D match to TRBD1 (5 bases). CDR3 length equals 16 residues. Between the trimmed V and J ends, which lost 6 bases and 3 bases, there was a span of 18 bases. Germline V CDR1 and CDR2: SGHVT, SQSDAQ. The CDR3 bases are TGTGCCAGCAGTTCGGAAACCACCAGGGTTGGAAACACCATATATTTT. It translates to CASSSETTRVGNTIYF.

The V call is TRBV10-3, the J call TRBJ2-5; D not certain. The CDR3 has 13 amino acids. Germline V gene data show CDR1 as ENHRY and CDR2 as SYGVKD. V lost 3 bases and J 5 bases, leaving 10 bases between the germline ends. The CDR3 loop is CAISDPEVETQYF. In DNA form, the CDR3 reads TGTGCCATCAGTGACCCCGAGGTGGAGACCCAGTACTTC.

Comments on this clonotype: This may stem from a read error, because a much larger clone lies one nucleotide away. This chain joins TRBV19 and TRBJ2-7; 8 nucleotides match TRBD1. The V gene's germline CDR1 is LNHDA and CDR2 SQIVND (reference sequence). This CDR3 spans 15 amino acids. The CDR3 spells CASSPDRGQGYGQYF. CDR3 DNA: TGTGCCAGCAGCCCCGACAGAGGACAGGGATACGGGCAGTACTTC.

This clonotype was detected many times. The V gene is TRBV20-1, the J gene TRBJ2-5; D may be TRBD1 or TRBD2 (5 bases each). Germline-derived CDR1 and CDR2 are DFQATT and SNEGSKA (reference sequence). The CDR3 is 12 residues long. V shed 5 bases and J shed 2 bases, with 9 bases lying between them. CDR3 amino acids: CSAPGRQETQYF. CDR3 DNA: TGCAGTGCTCCGGGACGGCAAGAGACCCAGTACTTC.

The chain links TRBV10-3 to TRBJ1-2; 9 positions match TRBD1. The trim removed 3 bases at V and 1 base at J, leaving 9 bases unmatched. The CDR3 runs to 17 residues. The V gene's germline CDR1 is ENHRY and CDR2 SYGVKD. The CDR3 protein is CAISDSGQGLSNYGYTF. Here the CDR3 DNA reads TGTGCCATCAGTGACTCCGGACAGGGGCTTAGTAACTATGGCTACACCTTC.

This clonotype was counted a few times. The rearrangement links TRBV5-5 to TRBJ1-6; 9 bases map to TRBD1. The germline V gene encodes CDR1 SGHKS and CDR2 YYEKEE (reference sequence). CDR3 length: 17 amino acids. J gave up 5 bases and V 2 bases, and 8 bases lay outside the gene matches. The CDR3: CASSFREQGAHNSPLHF. CDR3 sequence (DNA): TGTGCCAGCAGCTTTAGGGAACAGGGGGCCCATAATTCACCCCTCCACTTT.

The chain has TRBV12-3 or TRBV12-4 and TRBJ2-2; D gene unclear. Trimming shortened V by 2 bases and J by 2 bases, and 6 bases separated the two germline ends. The CDR3 covers 14 residues. For the CDR3, the DNA is TGTGCCAGCAGTTTATACCCCAACACCGGGGAGCTGTTTTTT. It translates to CASSLYPNTGELFF.

The chain combines TRBV7-8 with TRBJ1-2, with 11 bases matching TRBD1. The ends lost 11 bases at V and 4 bases at J; junction bases unmatched: 6. In germline, CDR1 is SGHVS, CDR2 FQNEAQ. The CDR3 sequence is 13 residues long. CDR3 sequence: CAWDRGIAYGYTF. CDR3 nucleotide sequence: TGTGCCTGGGACAGGGGGATAGCCTATGGCTACACCTTC.